This T cell receptor (beta chain) was obtained from a study of cytomegalovirus exposure and HLA in healthy donors. Notes on the study in general: The study flagged some 180 TCR beta chains as cytomegalovirus-associated.

The ends were cut back, 1 base at V and 13 bases at J, with 7 bases in the middle. Germline-derived CDR1 and CDR2 are SEHNR and FQNEAQ (reference sequence). The CDR3 has 11 residues. The data were produced by immunoSEQ multiplex PCR, yet TCRdb's version contains in-frame clones alone and is incomplete. The table lists about 110,000 clones, over 85% of them singletons, with about 2% in the top ten. This clone was counted only a few times. The antigen is unknown. The sequence derives from a woman under 30 in good health and CMV-seronegative. Material for sequencing was PBMCs. V and J are TRBV7-9 and TRBJ1-4; D remains ambiguous. CDR3 in amino acids: CASSLGRGLFF. The CDR3 region has the DNA TGTGCCAGCAGCTTAGGGCGCGGACTGTTTTTT.